These T cell receptor beta chains were read from a single sample in a study of T cells in Graves' hyperthyroidism and ophthalmopathy. Each CDR3 protein is one row after TCRdb ran MiXCR on the multiplex PCR reads. The sample includes 640,000 or so distinct CDR3 sequences, 14% to 15% of them seen just once. Specimen: blood. Receptors originate from a woman aged 40 to 55 with Graves' ophthalmopathy. Both conserved end residues are part of each CDR3. Each record gives: V gene, J gene, clone size, D gene, CDR3 DNA, CDR3 protein. A D gene is named only where the DNA matches it firmly. Clone size is stated in some rows and not others, as once, few, many or a class when expanded.

V gene: TRBV20-1; J gene: TRBJ1-5; clone size: many; D gene: TRBD1; CDR3 DNA: TGCAGTGCTAGAGCTGACAGGGCATATCAGCCCCAGCATTTT; CDR3 protein: CSARADRAYQPQHF
V gene: TRBV11-3; J gene: TRBJ2-5; clone size: many; D gene: NA; CDR3 DNA: TGTGCCAGCAGCTATGGACAGACGGAGACCCAGTACTTC; CDR3 protein: CASSYGQTETQYF
V gene: TRBV10-3; J gene: TRBJ1-5; clone size: many; D gene: NA; CDR3 DNA: TGTGCCATCAGTGCTGGGGGCGTCCTTAGCAATCAGCCCCAGCATTTT; CDR3 protein: CAISAGGVLSNQPQHF
V gene: TRBV29-1; J gene: TRBJ1-2; clone size: many; D gene: NA; CDR3 DNA: TGCAGCGTTGTCTACCGCTATGGCTACACCTTC; CDR3 protein: CSVVYRYGYTF
V gene: TRBV18; J gene: TRBJ2-7; clone size: NA; D gene: NA; CDR3 DNA: TGTGCCAGCTCACCCGAGACCGGGATGGGGCAGTACTTC; CDR3 protein: CASSPETGMGQYF
V gene: TRBV10-3; J gene: TRBJ2-2; clone size: few; D gene: NA; CDR3 DNA: TGTGCCATCAGCCAGGGTGACACAGGATCCGGGGAGCTGTTTTTT; CDR3 protein: CAISQGDTGSGELFF
V gene: TRBV6-2/TRBV6-3; J gene: TRBJ1-1; clone size: few; D gene: NA; CDR3 DNA: TGTGCCAGCAGTTACTCGGTGGGGCAGGAAGCTTTCTTT; CDR3 protein: CASSYSVGQEAFF
V gene: TRBV2; J gene: TRBJ1-2; clone size: many; D gene: NA; CDR3 DNA: TGTGCCAGCAGTGACTTGACGGACGGATACTACACCTTC; CDR3 protein: CASSDLTDGYYTF
V gene: TRBV6-2/TRBV6-3; J gene: TRBJ2-7; clone size: many; D gene: TRBD2; CDR3 DNA: TGTGCCAGCAGTCCTAGCGGAGGCCCCTACGAGCAGTACTTC; CDR3 protein: CASSPSGGPYEQYF
V gene: TRBV27; J gene: TRBJ2-5; clone size: many; D gene: NA; CDR3 DNA: TGTGCCAGCAGTTTTGTGTACCAAGAGACCCAGTACTTC; CDR3 protein: CASSFVYQETQYF
V gene: TRBV19; J gene: TRBJ1-5; clone size: many; D gene: NA; CDR3 DNA: TGTGCCAGTAGTCGTCGGGGAAGCAATCAGCCCCAGCATTTT; CDR3 protein: CASSRRGSNQPQHF
V gene: TRBV20-1; J gene: TRBJ1-2; clone size: many; D gene: NA; CDR3 DNA: TGCAGTGCTAGACAGGGAGGCCATGGCTACACCTTC; CDR3 protein: CSARQGGHGYTF
V gene: TRBV19; J gene: TRBJ2-2; clone size: many; D gene: NA; CDR3 DNA: TGTGCCAGTAGTATATCGGGTCTGGGCACCGGGGAGCTGTTTTTT; CDR3 protein: CASSISGLGTGELFF
V gene: TRBV2; J gene: TRBJ2-5; clone size: many; D gene: TRBD2; CDR3 DNA: TGTGCCAGCGGACTAGGGACTAGCGGGGAGACCCAGTACTTC; CDR3 protein: CASGLGTSGETQYF
V gene: TRBV30; J gene: TRBJ2-2; clone size: NA; D gene: TRBD1; CDR3 DNA: TGTGCCTGGATTTCCGGGACAGGATACACCGGGGAGCTGTTTTTT; CDR3 protein: CAWISGTGYTGELFF
V gene: TRBV20-1; J gene: TRBJ1-1; clone size: NA; D gene: TRBD1; CDR3 DNA: TGCAGTGCTAGAGAGGGGACAGCAAACACTGAAGCTTTCTTT; CDR3 protein: CSAREGTANTEAFF
V gene: TRBV20-1; J gene: TRBJ1-1; clone size: many; D gene: NA; CDR3 DNA: TGCAGTGCTATCGGGGAGGGCACTGAAGCTTTCTTT; CDR3 protein: CSAIGEGTEAFF
V gene: TRBV15; J gene: TRBJ1-3; clone size: many; D gene: NA; CDR3 DNA: TGTGCCACCAGCAGAGGGACCTCTGGAAACACCATATATTTT; CDR3 protein: CATSRGTSGNTIYF
V gene: TRBV28; J gene: TRBJ2-5; clone size: NA; D gene: NA; CDR3 DNA: TGTGCCAGCAGTTCCTCCGGGACCGAAGAGACCCAGTACTTC; CDR3 protein: CASSSSGTEETQYF
V gene: TRBV6-1; J gene: TRBJ2-2; clone size: many; D gene: NA; CDR3 DNA: TGTGCCAGCAGGGACAGCGTAGTCGGGGAGCTGTTTTTT; CDR3 protein: CASRDSVVGELFF
V gene: TRBV5-1; J gene: TRBJ1-1; clone size: many; D gene: NA; CDR3 DNA: TGCGCCAGCAGCCCCTTTGAGAACACTGAAGCTTTCTTT; CDR3 protein: CASSPFENTEAFF
V gene: TRBV12-3/TRBV12-4; J gene: TRBJ1-1; clone size: many; D gene: NA; CDR3 DNA: TGTGCCAGCAGTTTATCCGGCCTTAAGGGCACTGAAGCTTTCTTT; CDR3 protein: CASSLSGLKGTEAFF
V gene: TRBV28; J gene: TRBJ2-7; clone size: many; D gene: NA; CDR3 DNA: TGTGCCAGCAGCCTTTTCAGACAAACTTACGAGCAGTACTTC; CDR3 protein: CASSLFRQTYEQYF
V gene: TRBV24-1; J gene: TRBJ1-5; clone size: NA; D gene: NA; CDR3 DNA: TGTGCCACCAGTCCACAGGGCGGACAGCCCCAGCATTTT; CDR3 protein: CATSPQGGQPQHF
V gene: TRBV24-1; J gene: TRBJ1-1; clone size: NA; D gene: NA; CDR3 DNA: TGTGCCACCCGCGGGGACTCTGAAAGCACTGAAGCTTTCTTT; CDR3 protein: CATRGDSESTEAFF
V gene: TRBV18; J gene: TRBJ2-7; clone size: NA; D gene: TRBD1; CDR3 DNA: TGTGCCAGCTCACCACCGATGACAGGGTCCGAGCAGTACTTC; CDR3 protein: CASSPPMTGSEQYF
V gene: TRBV28; J gene: TRBJ1-2; clone size: many; D gene: NA; CDR3 DNA: TGTGCCAGCAGTTTAGTTCGGACAGGCTACACCTTC; CDR3 protein: CASSLVRTGYTF
V gene: TRBV10-3; J gene: TRBJ2-7; clone size: many; D gene: TRBD1; CDR3 DNA: TGTGCCATCAGTGGTGGGGACAGGGCCCTATACGAGCAGTACTTC; CDR3 protein: CAISGGDRALYEQYF
V gene: TRBV11-2; J gene: TRBJ1-5; clone size: many; D gene: TRBD1; CDR3 DNA: TGTGCCAGCAGCGTAGACAGGGAGGGTGTCAATCAGCCCCAGCATTTT; CDR3 protein: CASSVDREGVNQPQHF
V gene: TRBV12-3/TRBV12-4; J gene: TRBJ1-6; clone size: NA; D gene: NA; CDR3 DNA: TGTTCCATCAGTTACTCTAGTCCTTCACCCCTCCACTTT; CDR3 protein: CSISYSSPSPLHF
V gene: TRBV7-2; J gene: TRBJ1-1; clone size: many; D gene: NA; CDR3 DNA: TGTGCCAGCAGCTTAAGCCAGAACACTGAAGCTTTCTTT; CDR3 protein: CASSLSQNTEAFF
V gene: TRBV15; J gene: TRBJ2-7; clone size: many; D gene: NA; CDR3 DNA: TGTGCCACCAGCAGAGTTCCCCTACCAGGCTACGAGCAGTACTTC; CDR3 protein: CATSRVPLPGYEQYF
V gene: TRBV5-6; J gene: TRBJ1-5; clone size: NA; D gene: TRBD1; CDR3 DNA: TGTGCCAGCAGCGTAATGACAGGGTACAATCAGCCCCAGCATTTT; CDR3 protein: CASSVMTGYNQPQHF
V gene: TRBV6-1; J gene: TRBJ1-3; clone size: many; D gene: NA; CDR3 DNA: TGTGCCAGCAGTGAGTGGCGAGGGGTCGGAAACACCATATATTTT; CDR3 protein: CASSEWRGVGNTIYF
V gene: TRBV12-5; J gene: TRBJ1-5; clone size: NA; D gene: NA; CDR3 DNA: TGTGCTAGTGGTCGGGGGGCAGGGAGAATTGAAGGTAGCAATCAGCCCCAGCATTTT; CDR3 protein: CASGRGAGRIEGSNQPQHF
V gene: TRBV4-3; J gene: TRBJ2-7; clone size: NA; D gene: NA; CDR3 DNA: TGCGCCAGCAGCCGCCATCGCGCGAGAGGGGTTAGTTACGAGCAGTACTTC; CDR3 protein: CASSRHRARGVSYEQYF
V gene: TRBV7-6; J gene: TRBJ1-1; clone size: many; D gene: NA; CDR3 DNA: TGTGCCAGCAGCTTAACGGCGGCCCAAAACACTGAAGCTTTCTTT; CDR3 protein: CASSLTAAQNTEAFF
V gene: TRBV7-3; J gene: TRBJ2-1; clone size: few; D gene: TRBD1; CDR3 DNA: TGTGCCAGCAGCGCGACAGGGGGGAGTGAGCAGTTCTTC; CDR3 protein: CASSATGGSEQFF
V gene: TRBV7-2; J gene: TRBJ1-5; clone size: many; D gene: NA; CDR3 DNA: TGTGCCAGCAGCTACTCCGGGGAGCAGCCCCAGCATTTT; CDR3 protein: CASSYSGEQPQHF
V gene: TRBV18; J gene: TRBJ1-1; clone size: NA; D gene: NA; CDR3 DNA: TGTGCCAGCTCACCCCGGGACGTTCGGAACACTGAAGCTTTCTTT; CDR3 protein: CASSPRDVRNTEAFF
V gene: TRBV20-1; J gene: TRBJ2-7; clone size: many; D gene: NA; CDR3 DNA: TGCAGTGCTACCCCCTTGCTTGAGGGTAGCGGCAACTACGAGCAGTACTTC; CDR3 protein: CSATPLLEGSGNYEQYF
V gene: TRBV2; J gene: TRBJ2-1; clone size: few; D gene: NA; CDR3 DNA: TGTGCCAGCAGGGTGTCCCCTAGCGCAAAGCAGTTCTTC; CDR3 protein: CASRVSPSAKQFF
V gene: TRBV20-1; J gene: TRBJ2-5; clone size: NA; D gene: TRBD2; CDR3 DNA: TGCAGTGCTCAGACGACTAGCGTAGAGACCCAGTACTTC; CDR3 protein: CSAQTTSVETQYF
V gene: TRBV4-1; J gene: TRBJ2-6; clone size: many; D gene: NA; CDR3 DNA: TGCGCCAGCAGCCAAGAATGGACAGGGGCCAACGTCCTGACTTTC; CDR3 protein: CASSQEWTGANVLTF
V gene: TRBV12-3/TRBV12-4; J gene: TRBJ2-2; clone size: many; D gene: NA; CDR3 DNA: TGTGCCAGCAGACAGGGTCCCGGGGAGCTGTTTTTT; CDR3 protein: CASRQGPGELFF
V gene: TRBV3-1; J gene: TRBJ2-7; clone size: NA; D gene: TRBD1; CDR3 DNA: TGTGCCAGCAGCGCCTTCACAGGGGGAGCCTACGAGCAGTACTTC; CDR3 protein: CASSAFTGGAYEQYF
V gene: TRBV6-4; J gene: TRBJ2-7; clone size: many; D gene: TRBD2; CDR3 DNA: TGTGCCAGCAGGACGTGGACTAGCGGGAGAGTGGGCTACGAGCAGTACTTC; CDR3 protein: CASRTWTSGRVGYEQYF
V gene: TRBV3-1; J gene: TRBJ1-1; clone size: few; D gene: NA; CDR3 DNA: TGTGCCAGCAGCCAAGAAGGGGCTCAAGGAGCTTTCTTT; CDR3 protein: CASSQEGAQGAFF
V gene: TRBV28; J gene: TRBJ2-5; clone size: many; D gene: TRBD1; CDR3 DNA: TGTGCCAGCAGCCCACGCCCCGGGACAGGAGACCAAGAGACCCAGTACTTC; CDR3 protein: CASSPRPGTGDQETQYF
V gene: TRBV7-8; J gene: TRBJ1-5; clone size: many; D gene: NA; CDR3 DNA: TGTGCCAGCAGCGTTCCCGATCAGCCCCAGCATTTT; CDR3 protein: CASSVPDQPQHF
V gene: TRBV10-3; J gene: TRBJ2-2; clone size: NA; D gene: NA; CDR3 DNA: TGTGCCATCAGTGAGTCCCCGGTCGCGAACACCGGGGAGCTGTTTTTT; CDR3 protein: CAISESPVANTGELFF
V gene: TRBV29-1; J gene: TRBJ2-5; clone size: many; D gene: NA; CDR3 DNA: TGCAGCGTTGGACAGGCTCAAATGACCCAGTACTTC; CDR3 protein: CSVGQAQMTQYF
V gene: TRBV12-3/TRBV12-4; J gene: TRBJ1-1; clone size: once; D gene: TRBD1; CDR3 DNA: TGTGCCAGCAGCGGGACAGGAGGTTCTGAAGCTTTCTTT; CDR3 protein: CASSGTGGSEAFF
V gene: TRBV28; J gene: TRBJ1-2; clone size: many; D gene: TRBD1; CDR3 DNA: TGTGCCAGCAGTGGACAGGGTGGATATGGCTACACCTTC; CDR3 protein: CASSGQGGYGYTF
V gene: TRBV6-1; J gene: TRBJ2-7; clone size: few; D gene: NA; CDR3 DNA: TGTGCCAGCACTCCGAACGGTGCTACTTACGAGCAGTACTTC; CDR3 protein: CASTPNGATYEQYF